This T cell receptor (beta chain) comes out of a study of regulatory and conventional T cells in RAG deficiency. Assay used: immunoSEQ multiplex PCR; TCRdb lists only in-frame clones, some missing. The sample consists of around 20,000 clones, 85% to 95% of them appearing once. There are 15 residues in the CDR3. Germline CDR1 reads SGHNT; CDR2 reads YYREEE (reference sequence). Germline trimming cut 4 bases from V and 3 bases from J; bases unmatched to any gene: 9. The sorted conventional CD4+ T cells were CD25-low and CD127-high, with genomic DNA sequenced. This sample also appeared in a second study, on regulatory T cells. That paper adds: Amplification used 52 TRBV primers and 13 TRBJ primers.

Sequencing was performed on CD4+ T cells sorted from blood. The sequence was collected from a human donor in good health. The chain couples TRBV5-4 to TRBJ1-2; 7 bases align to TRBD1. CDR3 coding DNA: TGTGCCAGCAGCCGTCCAGGGGGGGCGGACTATGGCTACACCTTC. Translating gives CASSRPGGADYGYTF.